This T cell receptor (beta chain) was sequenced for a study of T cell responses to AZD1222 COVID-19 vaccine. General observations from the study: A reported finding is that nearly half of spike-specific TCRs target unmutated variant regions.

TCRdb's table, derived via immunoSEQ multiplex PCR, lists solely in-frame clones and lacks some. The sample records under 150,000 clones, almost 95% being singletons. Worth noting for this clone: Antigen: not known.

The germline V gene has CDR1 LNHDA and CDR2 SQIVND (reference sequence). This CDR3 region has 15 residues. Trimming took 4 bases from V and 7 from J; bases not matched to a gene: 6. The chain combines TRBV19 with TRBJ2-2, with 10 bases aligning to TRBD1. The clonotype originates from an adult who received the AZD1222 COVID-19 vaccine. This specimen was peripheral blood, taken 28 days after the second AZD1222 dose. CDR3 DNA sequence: TGTGCCAGTAGTAGCGGGACAGGGGCCGGCGGGGAGCTGTTTTTT. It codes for CASSSGTGAGGELFF.